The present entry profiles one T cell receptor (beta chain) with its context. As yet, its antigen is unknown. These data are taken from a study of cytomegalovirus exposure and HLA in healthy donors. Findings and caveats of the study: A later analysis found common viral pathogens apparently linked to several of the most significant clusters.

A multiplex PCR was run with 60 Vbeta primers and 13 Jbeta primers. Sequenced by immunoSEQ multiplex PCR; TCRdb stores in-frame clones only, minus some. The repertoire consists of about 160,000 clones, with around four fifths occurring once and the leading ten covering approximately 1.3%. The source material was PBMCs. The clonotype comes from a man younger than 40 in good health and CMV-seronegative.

The CDR3 nucleotides read TGTGCCAGCAGTTACTCTCGCCCAAGCCCAATCTACGAGCAGTACTTC. As protein: CASSYSRPSPIYEQYF. V gene TRBV6-6 combines with J gene TRBJ2-5; no clear D gene. The J call may be in error: the DNA end matches TRBJ2-7 better. This CDR3 is 16 amino acids long. Germline lookup yields CDR1 MNHNY and CDR2 SVGAGI (reference sequence).